These 28 T cell receptor beta chains share one sample of origin, sequenced in a study of blood T cell repertoires in COVID-19. Repertoires were generated with immunoSEQ multiplex PCR, while TCRdb's copy carries only in-frame clones and drops some. This repertoire shows some 300,000 clones, just under 85% found once; its top ten account for less than 4.5%. Input material: peripheral blood. These receptors all come from a woman in her forties or fifties with active or convalescent COVID-19.

The V and J genes are TRBV18 and TRBJ1-1; D is uncertain. Per germline, CDR1 KGHSH and CDR2 LQKENI. Trimming stripped 2 bases from V and 0 bases from J, with 7 bases between. This CDR3 spans 14 amino acids. CDR3 in amino acids: CASSPGLMNTEAFF. The CDR3 DNA reads as TGTGCCAGCTCACCAGGGCTAATGAACACTGAAGCTTTCTTT.

The J gene is TRBJ1-4, the V gene TRBV11-2; 9 nucleotides align to TRBD1. The V gene's germline CDR1 is SGHAT and CDR2 FQNNGV. Trimming cost V 4 bases and J 8 bases; bases outside gene matches: 5. The CDR3 runs 14 residues. DNA for the CDR3: TGTGCCAGCAGCTGGGACAGGGTAGCGGAAAAACTGTTTTTT. Amino acids: CASSWDRVAEKLFF.

V and J are TRBV27 and TRBJ2-7, with D maybe TRBD2 (6 bases). This CDR3 region has 13 residues. Deletions cut 6 bases from V and 4 bases from J, with 13 bases between. Germline V gives CDR1 MNHEY, CDR2 SMNVEV (reference sequence). CDR3 residues: CASSVAEAYEQYF. The CDR3 DNA sequence: TGTGCCAGCAGCGTAGCGGAAGCTTACGAGCAGTACTTC.

This chain connects TRBV11-2 to TRBJ2-1, with a possible D match to TRBD1 (7 bases). The CDR3 runs to 15 residues. V was trimmed by 5 bases and J by 3 bases, leaving 14 bases between them. Germline V gene data show CDR1 as SGHAT and CDR2 as FQNNGV. The chain's CDR3 is CASSIAGQSYNEQFF. The CDR3 DNA reads TGTGCCAGCAGCATCGCGGGACAGAGCTACAATGAGCAGTTCTTC.

This chain links TRBV20-1 with TRBJ2-2, with TRBD1 as a possible D gene (5 bases). This CDR3 has 14 residues. V lost 3 bases and J 7 bases, leaving 15 bases between the germline ends. Germline lookup yields CDR1 DFQATT and CDR2 SNEGSKA (reference sequence). The CDR3 DNA is TGCAGTGCTAGTAGGGGCAGGGTGTTCGGGGAGCTGTTTTTT. Translated, it gives CSASRGRVFGELFF.

V is TRBV29-1 and J is TRBJ2-7; D is perhaps TRBD1 (6 bases). The germline V gene has CDR1 SQVTM and CDR2 ANQGSEA. Between the trimmed V and J ends, which lost 4 bases and 0 bases, there was a span of 13 bases. The CDR3 spans 14 residues. CDR3 nucleotides: TGCAGCGTTGTTCAGGGGCCCGTCTCCTACGAGCAGTACTTC. Translated, it gives CSVVQGPVSYEQYF.

The J gene is TRBJ1-5, the V gene TRBV7-2; D uncertain. Germline V gives CDR1 SGHTA, CDR2 FQGNSA. Trimming shortened V by 5 bases and J by 7 bases, and 9 bases separated the two germline ends. The CDR3 consists of 12 residues. CDR3 amino acids: CASSGSGQPQHF. The CDR3 region has the DNA TGTGCCAGCAGCGGCAGCGGACAGCCCCAGCATTTT.

This chain joins TRBV19 and TRBJ2-6; D gene ambiguous. The V gene's germline CDR1 is LNHDA and CDR2 SQIVND (reference sequence). This CDR3 is built from 13 residues. The V end lost 6 bases, the J end lost 1 base, and 4 bases lay between the germline ends. DNA of the CDR3: TGTGCCAGTAGCCCTTCTGGGGCCAACGTCCTGACTTTC. Protein product: CASSPSGANVLTF.

V gene TRBV7-9 combines with J gene TRBJ1-5, with D maybe TRBD1 (5 bases). CDR1 and CDR2 (germline): SEHNR, FQNEAQ (reference sequence). The CDR3 is made up of 14 amino acids. The V and J ends lost 3 bases and 0 bases respectively, with 6 bases between them. CDR3 amino acids: CASSLDNSNQPQHF. CDR3 in DNA: TGTGCCAGCAGCTTGGACAATAGCAATCAGCCCCAGCATTTT.

The V gene is TRBV30, the J gene TRBJ2-7; 7 bases match TRBD2. The germline V gene encodes CDR1 GTSNPN and CDR2 SVGIG (reference sequence). The CDR3 runs to 13 residues. J was trimmed by 6 bases and V by 2 bases; bases with no gene match: 7. The CDR3: CAWSSVAGVEQYF. CDR3 DNA: TGTGCCTGGAGTTCGGTGGCGGGAGTCGAGCAGTACTTC.

The chain joins TRBV24-1 to TRBJ1-2; D gene uncertain. V was trimmed by 4 bases and J by 3 bases, leaving 2 bases between them. Germline V lookup: CDR1 KGHDR, CDR2 SFDVKD. The CDR3 sequence is 11 residues long. The CDR3 protein is CATSDDYGYTF. Here the CDR3 DNA reads TGTGCCACCAGTGACGACTATGGCTACACCTTC.

This clone appeared a single time. The chain recombines TRBV3-1 (or the pseudogene TRBV3-2) with TRBJ1-2, with D perhaps matching TRBD1 (5 bases). The V gene lost 4 bases and the J gene lost 8 bases, with 14 bases spanning the gap. Germline values: CDR1 LGHDT, CDR2 YNNKEL (reference sequence). This CDR3 is 13 amino acids long. The CDR3 reads CASSLQGISGYTF. The CDR3 DNA reads TGTGCCAGCAGCCTTCAGGGTATATCGGGCTACACCTTC.

This CDR3 is CASSVEGQYTGELFF. DNA for the CDR3: TGTGCCAGCAGCGTAGAGGGACAGTACACCGGGGAGCTGTTTTTT. The J gene is TRBJ2-2, the V gene TRBV9, with 7 positions matching TRBD1. The CDR3 spans 15 residues. Germline-derived CDR1 and CDR2 are SGDLS and YYNGEE. V lost 0 bases and J lost 3; bases outside the gene matches: 2.

The genes are TRBV10-3 and TRBJ2-3, with TRBD1 matching 10 bases. This CDR3 region has 15 residues. CDR1 ENHRY and CDR2 SYGVKD come from the germline V gene. Losses at the gene ends were 3 bases for V and 6 bases for J; bases not matched to a gene: 6. CDR3 amino acids: CAISERDRGLDTQYF. In DNA, the CDR3 is TGTGCCATCAGTGAAAGAGACAGGGGGCTTGATACGCAGTATTTT.

The chain recombines TRBV6-5 with TRBJ1-1; a possible D gene is TRBD1 (6 bases). The CDR3 covers 14 residues. Germline V gene sequence: CDR1 MNHEY, CDR2 SVGAGI. V gave up 6 bases and J gave up 2 bases, with 13 bases separating them. The CDR3, as DNA: TGTGCCAGCAGGCCGGGGACAAGAAACACTGAAGCTTTCTTT. Residues: CASRPGTRNTEAFF.

The chain couples TRBV15 to TRBJ2-1; TRBD2 agrees at 10 bases. CDR1 LNHNV and CDR2 YYDKDF come from the germline V gene (reference sequence). After removal of 5 bases from V and 4 bases from J, the junction contained 5 bases not matched to a gene. The CDR3 spans 15 residues. The CDR3 DNA follows: TGTGCCACCAGCGGTGGACTAGCGGAATACAATGAGCAGTTCTTC. Translating gives CATSGGLAEYNEQFF.

The rearrangement uses TRBV11-2 and TRBJ1-1; weak D call: TRBD1 (6 bases). The CDR3 is 14 residues long. CDR1 and CDR2 (germline): SGHAT, FQNNGV. V shed 4 bases and J shed 8 bases, with 17 bases lying between them. CDR3 residues: CASSSPRGGPEAFF. The CDR3 nucleotides read TGTGCCAGCAGCTCACCCCGGGGGGGCCCCGAAGCTTTCTTT.

This clone has just one count. The V call is TRBV24-1, the J call TRBJ1-5, with 12 positions matching TRBD1. This CDR3 region has 17 residues. CDR1 KGHDR and CDR2 SFDVKD come from the germline V gene. Unmatched junction bases numbered 8, after V lost 5 bases and J lost 4 bases. The DNA of the CDR3 is TGTGCCACCAGTGGTGGGTCGGGACAGGGGGCAAATCAGCCCCAGCATTTT. This sequence encodes CATSGGSGQGANQPQHF.

The CDR3 DNA follows: TGTGCCACCAGCAGAGATCTCAGGGCTGGGGCTGGGGCCAACGTCCTGACTTTC. It yields the protein CATSRDLRAGAGANVLTF. This rearrangement joins TRBV15 to TRBJ2-6; tentative D call: TRBD1 (5 bases). There are 18 residues in the CDR3. Deletions cut 0 bases from V and 2 bases from J, with 14 bases between. Per the germline V gene, CDR1 is LNHNV and CDR2 is YYDKDF (reference sequence).

The CDR3 is CATSDPTRSTDTQYF. CDR3 coding DNA: TGTGCCACCAGTGATCCGACAAGAAGCACAGATACGCAGTATTTT. This rearrangement joins TRBV24-1 to TRBJ2-3, with no clear D. The V and J ends lost 3 bases and 0 bases respectively, with 9 bases between them. Germline V lookup: CDR1 KGHDR, CDR2 SFDVKD. CDR3 length: 15 residues.

Turning to this clone: One end of the junction does not line up with germline, which may come from a read error. The chain uses TRBV2 and TRBJ1-5, with TRBD1 as a possible D gene (6 bases). Per germline, CDR1 SNHLY and CDR2 FYNNEI. There are 15 residues in the CDR3. In nucleotides, the CDR3 is TGTGCCAGCAGGGAAGACAGGTACGCGCATCAGCCCCAGCATTTT. Translation: CASREDRYAHQPQHF.

The gene calls are TRBV29-1 and TRBJ1-5; 9 bases fit TRBD1. Germline values: CDR1 SQVTM, CDR2 ANQGSEA. The V gene end was trimmed by 7 bases and the J gene end by 1 base; junction bases not matched to a gene: 11. CDR3 size: 16 residues. The CDR3 spells CSAVPGQGWSNQPQHF. The CDR3 nucleotides are TGCAGCGCTGTCCCGGGACAGGGATGGAGCAATCAGCCCCAGCATTTT.

The CDR3 region is CASSFGRRSNQDNEKLFF. CDR3 sequence (DNA): TGTGCCAGCAGCTTTGGTCGTAGATCGAATCAGGATAATGAAAAACTGTTTTTT. This chain links TRBV5-8 with TRBJ1-4; D not resolved. The CDR3 runs to 18 residues. Germline values: CDR1 SGHTS, CDR2 YDEGEE. V was shortened by 2 bases and J by 4 bases, with 21 bases between the two germline ends.

The chain uses TRBV5-1 and TRBJ1-4, with a possible D match to TRBD1 (6 bases). This CDR3 is 14 amino acids long. Germline V lookup: CDR1 SGHRS, CDR2 YFSETQ. V gave up 4 bases and J gave up 1 base, with 8 bases separating them. CDR3: CASSGGRTNEKLFF. DNA of the CDR3: TGCGCCAGCAGCGGGGGCAGAACTAATGAAAAACTGTTTTTT.

The J gene is TRBJ1-5, the V gene TRBV19; D remains ambiguous. Germline-derived CDR1 and CDR2 are LNHDA and SQIVND (reference sequence). This CDR3 region has 15 residues. V gave up 3 bases and J gave up 0 bases, with 9 bases separating them. This CDR3 reads CASSMGVYSNQPQHF. Written as DNA, the CDR3 is TGTGCCAGTAGTATGGGAGTTTATAGCAATCAGCCCCAGCATTTT.

The chain employs TRBV30 and TRBJ1-5, with TRBD1 matching 8 bases. V was pared by 4 bases and J by 5 bases, with 10 bases of the junction left unmatched. This CDR3 has 15 amino acids. Germline V gene sequence: CDR1 GTSNPN, CDR2 SVGIG (reference sequence). The DNA of the CDR3 is TGTGCCTGGAACCACGACACAGGGGGGGATCAGCCCCAGCATTTT. As protein: CAWNHDTGGDQPQHF.

The chain uses TRBV19 and TRBJ1-1; 7 bases match TRBD1. CDR1 is LNHDA and CDR2 is SQIVND in the germline V gene (reference sequence). Trimming cost V 11 bases and J 1 base; bases outside gene matches: 13. The CDR3 contains 15 residues. The CDR3 spells CASRAGGGENTEAFF. The CDR3 nucleotides are TGTGCCTCGAGGGCAGGGGGAGGTGAGAACACTGAAGCTTTCTTT.

This clone was seen once. The V gene is TRBV6-5, the J gene TRBJ1-3; possible D gene TRBD1, 5 bases. V lost 6 bases to trimming and J lost 7 bases, with 19 bases between them. CDR3 length: 15 amino acids. CDR1 and CDR2 (germline): MNHEY, SVGAGI. DNA for the CDR3: TGTGCCAGCAGACGACAGAATACTCCTCCCAACACCATATATTTT. The encoded protein is CASRRQNTPPNTIYF.